This T cell receptor beta chain is drawn from a study of CD8+CD57+ T cells in acquired aplastic anemia. Study as a whole: Yields of DNA that came from sorted CD4+ and CD8+ cells averaged roughly 3.2 ug. Study-level results: A significant difference in CD8+ Simpson's diversity between patients and controls was not found. Patients and controls shared 25 to 35 CD8+ CDR3 sequences, highly expressed in patients.

Profiles of TCR beta VDJ and CDR3 were generated from a genomic DNA template. TCRdb reanalysed the reads using MiXCR and keeps one entry per CDR3 protein. In the table there are around 200,000 distinct CDR3 sequences, about 60% of which are singletons. Patients sequenced had flow cytometry evidence of CD8+CD57+ cell expansion. The cohort consisted entirely of patients having severe acquired aplastic anemia. Note on this clonotype: Its antigen is undetermined. This could be a read error, since a much larger clone is one nucleotide away.

The sample was sorted CD4+, CD8+, or CD8+CD57+ T cells (not recorded which) from PBMCs. This TCR came from a human donor with aplastic anemia.

The CDR3 DNA follows: TGCGCCAGCAGCTTGGCCAAAGGGCCCCAGAGTACAGAGCAGTACTTC. It yields the protein CASSLAKGPQSTEQYF. J is TRBJ2-7 and V is TRBV5-1; D not certain. Trimming stripped 0 bases from V and 7 bases from J, with 20 bases between. Germline lookup yields CDR1 SGHRS and CDR2 YFSETQ. The CDR3 covers 16 residues.